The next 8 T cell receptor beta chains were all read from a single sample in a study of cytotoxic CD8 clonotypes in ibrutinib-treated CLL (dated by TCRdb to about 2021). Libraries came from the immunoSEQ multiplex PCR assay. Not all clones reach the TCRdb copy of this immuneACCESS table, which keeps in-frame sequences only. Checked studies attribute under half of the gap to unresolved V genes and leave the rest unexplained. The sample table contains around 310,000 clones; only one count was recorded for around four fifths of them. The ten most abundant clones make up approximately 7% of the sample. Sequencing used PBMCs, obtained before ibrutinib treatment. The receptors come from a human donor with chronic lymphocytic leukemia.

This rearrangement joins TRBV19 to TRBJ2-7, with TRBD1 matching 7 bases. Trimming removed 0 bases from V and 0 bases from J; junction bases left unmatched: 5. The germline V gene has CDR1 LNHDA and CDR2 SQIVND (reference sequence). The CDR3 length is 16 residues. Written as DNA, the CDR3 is TGTGCCAGTAGTATAGAAGGGGGACAGAGCTCCTACGAGCAGTACTTC. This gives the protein CASSIEGGQSSYEQYF.

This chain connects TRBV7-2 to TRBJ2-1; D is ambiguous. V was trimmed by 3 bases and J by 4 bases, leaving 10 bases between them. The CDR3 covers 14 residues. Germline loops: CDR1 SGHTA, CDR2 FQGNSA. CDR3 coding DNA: TGTGCCAGCAGCTTGGCGCAGCAGTACAATGAGCAGTTCTTC. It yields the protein CASSLAQQYNEQFF.

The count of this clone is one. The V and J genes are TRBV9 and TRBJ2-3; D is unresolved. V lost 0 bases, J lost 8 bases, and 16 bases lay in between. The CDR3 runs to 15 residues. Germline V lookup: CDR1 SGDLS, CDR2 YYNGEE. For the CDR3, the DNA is TGTGCCAGCAGCGTAGATCGTGTTGGCACGGGTACGCAGTATTTT. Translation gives CASSVDRVGTGTQYF.

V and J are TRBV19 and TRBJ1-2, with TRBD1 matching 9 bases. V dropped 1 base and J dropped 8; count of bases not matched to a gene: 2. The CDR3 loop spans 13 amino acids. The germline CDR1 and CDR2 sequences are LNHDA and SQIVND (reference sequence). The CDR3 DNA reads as TGTGCCAGTAGTATAGGGACAGGGGACGGCTACACCTTC. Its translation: CASSIGTGDGYTF.

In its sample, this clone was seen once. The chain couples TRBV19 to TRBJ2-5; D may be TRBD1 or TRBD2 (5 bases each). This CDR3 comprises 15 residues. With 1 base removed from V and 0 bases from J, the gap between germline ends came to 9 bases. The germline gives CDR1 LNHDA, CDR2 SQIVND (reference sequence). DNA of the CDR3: TGTGCCAGTAGTATAGTGGGGACCCACCAAGAGACCCAGTACTTC. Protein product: CASSIVGTHQETQYF.

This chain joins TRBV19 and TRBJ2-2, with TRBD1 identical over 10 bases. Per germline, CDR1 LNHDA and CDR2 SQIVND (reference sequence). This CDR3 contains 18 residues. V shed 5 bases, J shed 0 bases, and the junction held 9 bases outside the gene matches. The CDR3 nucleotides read TGTGCCAGTAGTGTCCGTTTCGGGACAGGGGCGAACACCGGGGAGCTGTTTTTT. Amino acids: CASSVRFGTGANTGELFF.

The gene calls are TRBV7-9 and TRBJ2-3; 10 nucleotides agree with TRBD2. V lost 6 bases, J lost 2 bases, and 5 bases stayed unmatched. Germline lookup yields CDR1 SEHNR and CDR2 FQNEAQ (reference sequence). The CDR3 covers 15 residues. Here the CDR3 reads CASRASGRFTDTQYF. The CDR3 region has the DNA TGTGCCAGCAGGGCTAGCGGGAGATTCACAGATACGCAGTATTTT.

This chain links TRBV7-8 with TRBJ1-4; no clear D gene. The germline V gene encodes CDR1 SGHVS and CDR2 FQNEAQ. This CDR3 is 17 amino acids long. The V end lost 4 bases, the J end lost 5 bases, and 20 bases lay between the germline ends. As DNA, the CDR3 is TGTGCCAGCAGCTCGATTTTGGCAGCCGGCCTAAATGAAAAACTGTTTTTT. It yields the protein CASSSILAAGLNEKLFF.